This T cell receptor beta chain came from a study of CD8 T cells in ankylosing spondylitis. CDR3 length equals 15 residues. Germline CDR1 is DFQATT and CDR2 is SNEGSKA (reference sequence). J lost 2 bases, V lost 0 bases, and 5 bases had no gene match. Study results and caveats: Several highly homologous variants made up a TCR beta motif, and this motif appeared characteristic of ankylosing spondylitis blood.

TCRdb re-called the 5' RACE reads through MiXCR, storing one row per CDR3 protein. In the table there are under 950,000 distinct CDR3 sequences, over 15% of which are singletons. A word on this clonotype: Antigen specificity is unknown.

This chain connects TRBV20-1 to TRBJ2-7, with 9 bases aligning to TRBD2. The sequence derives from a male donor with ankylosing spondylitis. Material: blood, either unsorted or a sorted T cell fraction (not recorded which). The CDR3: CSARDVQRGAYEQYF. The CDR3 DNA follows: TGCAGTGCTAGAGATGTCCAGCGGGGGGCCTACGAGCAGTACTTC.